Below, 28 T cell receptor beta chains from the same sample are listed, as sequenced in a study of CD8 T cells in Susac syndrome. RNA was extracted with the RNeasy kit, and a quantity of roughly 0.5 to 1 ug was reverse transcribed using random hexamers. TCRdb fed the immunoSEQ multiplex PCR reads into MiXCR, producing one record per CDR3 protein. The sample contains around 200,000 distinct CDR3 sequences, over 85% of which appear only once. The sample was CD4+ T cells from PBMCs. The receptors were sampled from a human donor in good health.

DNA of the CDR3: TGTGCCACCGGGAGTGGACTAACCACAGATACGCAGTATTTT. Protein: CATGSGLTTDTQYF. The rearrangement uses TRBV24-1 and TRBJ2-3; TRBD2 is a possible D gene (6 bases). Trimming left V 9 bases short and J 2 bases short, with 14 bases between. This CDR3 is 14 amino acids long. Germline loops: CDR1 KGHDR, CDR2 SFDVKD.

The CDR3 loop is CASSQDPSGRLQETQYF. The CDR3 DNA reads as TGTGCCAGCAGCCAAGACCCCAGCGGGAGGCTCCAAGAGACCCAGTACTTC. This chain connects TRBV3-1 to TRBJ2-5, with 9 positions matching TRBD2. The CDR3 spans 17 residues. V shed 0 bases and J 1 base; nucleotides not matched to a gene: 6. CDR1 is LGHDT, CDR2 YNNKEL, per germline (reference sequence).

The chain carries TRBV27 and TRBJ2-1; TRBD2 matches at 9 bases. The CDR3 has 15 residues. Per germline, CDR1 MNHEY and CDR2 SMNVEV (reference sequence). V lost 4 bases, J lost 6 bases, and 7 bases stayed unmatched. CDR3 sequence reads: CASSSRTSELNEQFF. The CDR3 DNA follows: TGTGCCAGCAGTTCCCGGACTAGCGAACTCAATGAGCAGTTCTTC.

The chain uses TRBV29-1 and TRBJ1-5; tentatively, D is TRBD1 (5 bases). Trimming pared 5 bases from V and 1 base from J, leaving 15 bases between. Germline CDR1 is SQVTM and CDR2 is ANQGSEA. CDR3 length: 15 residues. In nucleotides, the CDR3 is TGCAGCGTTTCCCAGGGACGGGAGAGCAATCAGCCCCAGCATTTT. Translated, it gives CSVSQGRESNQPQHF.

The chain employs TRBV28 and TRBJ2-7, with 15 bases matching TRBD2. CDR3 length: 14 amino acids. Trimming took 10 bases from V and 4 from J; bases not matched to a gene: 5. In germline, CDR1 is MDHEN, CDR2 SYDVKM. Here the CDR3 reads CAIGLAGGPYEQYF. CDR3 sequence (DNA): TGTGCCATCGGACTAGCGGGGGGGCCTTACGAGCAGTACTTC. Drawing the rest from reference TRBV28 and TRBJ2-7, the complete variable domain is DVKVTQSSRYLVKRTGEKVFLECVQDMDHENMFWYRQDPGLGLRLIYFSYDVKMKEKGDIPEGYSVSREKKERFSLILESASTNQTSMYLCAIGLAGGPYEQYFGPGTRLTVT.

This chain joins TRBV12-3 or TRBV12-4 and TRBJ1-2, with no clear D. The CDR3 totals 13 residues. V was pared by 3 bases and J by 3 bases, with 8 bases between. For the CDR3, the DNA is TGTGCCAGCAGTTTGGAGCAACACTATGGCTACACCTTC. As protein: CASSLEQHYGYTF.

The rearrangement joins TRBV5-4 to TRBJ1-1, with D perhaps matching TRBD1 (6 bases). CDR1 and CDR2 from the germline V gene are SGHNT and YYREEE (reference sequence). V shed 5 bases and J shed 1 base, with 12 bases lying between them. This CDR3 comprises 14 residues. This CDR3 is CASRTDRKNTEAFF. Written as DNA, the CDR3 is TGTGCCAGCAGAACCGACAGGAAGAACACTGAAGCTTTCTTT.

The genes are TRBV25-1 and TRBJ2-1; D gene ambiguous. V was cut by 5 bases and J by 6 bases, with 8 bases left in between. The CDR3 runs to 12 residues. Germline V gene sequence: CDR1 MGHDK, CDR2 SYGVNS. The DNA of the CDR3 is TGTGCCAGCAGTCCGGATAGCAATGAGCAGTTCTTC. This codes for CASSPDSNEQFF.

The V gene is TRBV6-2 or TRBV6-3, the J gene TRBJ2-2; TRBD2 aligns across 7 bases. V trimming: 9 bases; J trimming: 4 bases; junction bases outside the gene matches: 14. CDR3 length: 16 amino acids. Germline-derived CDR1 and CDR2 are MNHEY and SVGEGT. The CDR3 sequence is CASTLQAGVFTGELFF. The CDR3 DNA reads TGTGCCAGTACCCTGCAGGCGGGAGTTTTCACCGGGGAGCTGTTTTTT.

Here the CDR3 reads CASSPREDEQYV. The CDR3 DNA reads as TGTGCCAGCAGTCCACGGGAGGACGAGCAGTACGTC. The chain couples TRBV28 to TRBJ2-7; 7 bases line up with TRBD2. V shed 5 bases, J shed 5 bases, and the junction held 3 bases outside the gene matches. In germline, CDR1 is MDHEN, CDR2 SYDVKM. This CDR3 is built from 12 residues.

The chain uses TRBV20-1 and TRBJ1-1; D gene ambiguous. The germline V and J ends were trimmed by 0 bases and 1 base, with 9 bases remaining between them. Germline values: CDR1 DFQATT, CDR2 SNEGSKA (reference sequence). This CDR3 has 14 amino acids. The DNA for the CDR3 is TGCAGTGCTAGAGATCCGGGAGAGAACACTGAAGCTTTCTTT. Translating gives CSARDPGENTEAFF.

This rearrangement joins TRBV29-1 to TRBJ1-4; 9 nucleotides match TRBD1. V was pared by 5 bases and J by 5 bases, with 6 bases of the junction left unmatched. There are 14 residues in the CDR3. Germline V CDR1 and CDR2: SQVTM, ANQGSEA. CDR3 sequence: CSVPGTGINEKLFF. The CDR3 bases are TGCAGCGTTCCCGGGACAGGGATCAATGAAAAACTGTTTTTT.

CDR3 sequence: CASSPNRETQYF. The CDR3 DNA sequence: TGTGCCAGCAGCCCTAACCGAGAGACCCAGTACTTC. The V gene is TRBV7-9, the J gene TRBJ2-5; no firm D call. The V end lost 5 bases, the J end lost 4 bases, and 8 bases lay between the germline ends. The CDR3 runs 12 residues. Germline V gene data show CDR1 as SEHNR and CDR2 as FQNEAQ (reference sequence).

This chain joins TRBV28 and TRBJ1-5, with D perhaps matching TRBD1 (5 bases). CDR3 length: 15 residues. Germline assignment: CDR1 MDHEN and CDR2 SYDVKM. V gave up 0 bases and J gave up 2 bases, with 8 bases separating them. CDR3: CASSLWRDRNQPQHF. The CDR3 DNA reads as TGTGCCAGCAGTTTATGGAGGGACCGCAATCAGCCCCAGCATTTT.

This chain links TRBV24-1 with TRBJ2-5; the D gene is possibly TRBD2 (6 bases). This CDR3 has 13 amino acids. Germline CDR1 reads KGHDR; CDR2 reads SFDVKD. Between the trimmed V and J ends, which lost 7 bases and 5 bases, there was a span of 13 bases. CDR3 bases: TGTGCCACCAGGGAGGGCGGAGGGGAGACCCAGTACTTC. Translated: CATREGGGETQYF.

The V call is TRBV20-1, the J call TRBJ2-1, with TRBD1 matching over 7 bases. The V and J ends lost 3 bases and 0 bases, in that order; junction bases with no gene match: 8. The CDR3 consists of 16 residues. The germline V gene encodes CDR1 DFQATT and CDR2 SNEGSKA (reference sequence). The CDR3 is CSARGDSPSSYNEQFF. The CDR3 DNA follows: TGCAGTGCTAGGGGGGACAGCCCTAGCTCCTACAATGAGCAGTTCTTC.

The rearrangement uses TRBV13 and TRBJ2-1; 8 nucleotides line up with TRBD1. Looked up from germline, CDR1 is PRHDT and CDR2 is FYEKMQ (reference sequence). The CDR3 contains 15 residues. V shed 3 bases, J shed 3 bases, and the junction held 4 bases outside the gene matches. CDR3 amino acids: CASSFRGRNYNEQFF. In DNA, the CDR3 is TGTGCCAGCAGCTTCAGGGGGCGCAACTACAATGAGCAGTTCTTC. Variable domain in full (rest from reference TRBV13 and TRBJ2-1): AAGVIQSPRHLIKEKRETATLKCYPIPRHDTVYWYQQGPGQDPQFLISFYEKMQSDKGSIPDRFSAQQFSDYHSELNMSSLELGDSALYFCASSFRGRNYNEQFFGPGTRLTVL.

In its sample, this clonotype was seen once. The chain joins TRBV5-1 to TRBJ2-2; D unresolved. V gave up 0 bases and J gave up 2 bases, with 5 bases separating them. The CDR3 totals 14 residues. Germline assignment: CDR1 SGHRS and CDR2 YFSETQ. The chain's CDR3 is CASSLGHNTGELFF. CDR3 coding DNA: TGCGCCAGCAGCTTGGGACACAACACCGGGGAGCTGTTTTTT.

V and J are TRBV24-1 and TRBJ2-2; 9 nucleotides align to TRBD2. The CDR3 runs 16 residues. Trimming cost V 3 bases and J 2 bases; bases outside gene matches: 3. Germline V gene sequence: CDR1 KGHDR, CDR2 SFDVKD. This CDR3 is CATSDMTSGNTGELFF. CDR3 coding DNA: TGTGCCACCAGTGATATGACTAGCGGAAACACCGGGGAGCTGTTTTTT.

This chain links TRBV30 with TRBJ2-1; D unclear. This CDR3 has 12 amino acids. Germline-derived CDR1 and CDR2 are GTSNPN and SVGIG (reference sequence). V was clipped by 4 bases and J by 5 bases, with 9 bases between them. The CDR3 DNA reads as TGTGCCTGGATGGGCGGAGACAATGAGCAGTTCTTC. The encoded protein is CAWMGGDNEQFF.

The chain is built from TRBV9 and TRBJ1-4; no reliable D call. This CDR3 comprises 13 residues. Germline lookup yields CDR1 SGDLS and CDR2 YYNGEE. The V end lost 4 bases, the J end lost 5 bases, and 9 bases lay between the germline ends. CDR3 in DNA: TGTGCCAGCAGCTTCGCGGGGAATGAAAAACTGTTTTTT. It codes for CASSFAGNEKLFF.

The rearrangement uses TRBV7-9 and TRBJ2-1, with 12 bases lining up with TRBD2. The CDR3 length is 14 residues. Germline CDR1 reads SEHNR; CDR2 reads FQNEAQ (reference sequence). Germline trimming cut 5 bases from V and 10 bases from J; bases unmatched to any gene: 6. This CDR3 reads CASSPGLAGSEQFF. The DNA for the CDR3 is TGTGCCAGCAGCCCCGGACTAGCGGGAAGCGAGCAGTTCTTC.

The rearrangement uses TRBV27 and TRBJ1-2; D uncertain. CDR1 and CDR2 (germline): MNHEY, SMNVEV (reference sequence). Trimming cost V 3 bases and J 4 bases, with 15 bases left between them. The CDR3 covers 15 residues. The CDR3 region is CASSFRAGNTYGYTF. The DNA for the CDR3 is TGTGCCAGCAGTTTTCGGGCCGGGAACACCTATGGCTACACCTTC.

The V and J genes are TRBV3-1 and TRBJ2-3; D is perhaps TRBD2 (5 bases). This CDR3 has 17 residues. Trimming took off 1 base at V and 5 bases at J, with 19 bases between the two ends. CDR1 and CDR2 from the germline V gene are LGHDT and YNNKEL (reference sequence). The CDR3 loop reads CASSQGSDPMAGDTQYF. In DNA form, the CDR3 reads TGTGCCAGCAGCCAAGGGTCGGATCCTATGGCGGGAGATACGCAGTATTTT.

The chain links TRBV2 to TRBJ1-2; tentatively, D is TRBD1 (5 bases). Germline lookup yields CDR1 SNHLY and CDR2 FYNNEI. Between the trimmed V and J ends, which lost 7 bases and 8 bases, there was a span of 14 bases. This CDR3 has 12 residues. The CDR3 is CASTRDPRGYTF. For the CDR3, the DNA is TGTGCCAGCACTCGGGACCCCCGGGGCTACACCTTC.

CDR3 bases: TGTGCCAGCAGCTTAGTTGCGGTCAGCTACAATGAGCAGTTCTTC. Translation gives CASSLVAVSYNEQFF. The chain is built from TRBV7-2 and TRBJ2-1; D gene unclear. This CDR3 has 15 residues. Per the germline V gene, CDR1 is SGHTA and CDR2 is FQGNSA. Trimming removed 1 base at V and 3 bases at J, with 10 bases between.

This chain uses TRBV4-1 with TRBJ2-1; D is perhaps TRBD1 (6 bases). The CDR3 has 15 amino acids. The germline V and J ends were trimmed by 5 bases and 4 bases, with 15 bases remaining between them. Germline V gives CDR1 MGHRA, CDR2 YSYEKL. The CDR3 region has the DNA TGCGCCAGCAGCAAGTTGGGGACAACTTACAATGAGCAGTTCTTC. This sequence encodes CASSKLGTTYNEQFF.

The J gene is TRBJ2-7, the V gene TRBV2; D not resolved. The V end lost 7 bases, the J end lost 5 bases, and 12 bases lay between the germline ends. Germline CDR1 is SNHLY and CDR2 is FYNNEI. CDR3 length: 12 residues. CDR3 amino acids: CASTSDADEQYF. CDR3 coding DNA: TGTGCCAGCACCTCGGACGCCGACGAGCAGTACTTC.